Each of the 29 T cell receptor beta chains below was sequenced from the same sample in a study of blood T cell repertoires in COVID-19. Sequencing used immunoSEQ multiplex PCR; TCRdb keeps in-frame clones, though not all of them. The table includes 150,000 to 200,000 clones, around 79% detected once. Material: peripheral blood. All receptors come from a woman between 70 and 85 years old with acute or convalescent COVID-19.

This chain connects TRBV7-9 to TRBJ2-3, with 7 bases fitting TRBD2. Germline V lookup: CDR1 SEHNR, CDR2 FQNEAQ (reference sequence). The J segment lost 4 bases and the V segment lost 1 base, leaving 11 bases of the junction unmatched. This CDR3 has 17 residues. The CDR3 DNA is TGTGCCAGCAGCTTAGACGCTAGCGGCCCAAACGCAGATACGCAGTATTTT. This encodes CASSLDASGPNADTQYF.

The chain joins TRBV3-1 (or the pseudogene TRBV3-2) to TRBJ2-7; the match to TRBD2 covers 9 bases. V was clipped by 0 bases and J by 5 bases; unmatched bases: 2. This CDR3 has 14 amino acids. The germline CDR1 and CDR2 sequences are LGHDT and YNNKEL (reference sequence). The chain's CDR3 is CASSQDGTSNEQYF. In DNA form, the CDR3 reads TGTGCCAGCAGCCAAGACGGGACTAGCAACGAGCAGTACTTC.

This clone came up once. The rearrangement links TRBV6-4 to TRBJ2-2; 11 nucleotides align to TRBD2. From germline, CDR1 is MRHNA and CDR2 SNTAGT. V trimming: 3 bases; J trimming: 5 bases; junction bases outside the gene matches: 5. The CDR3 covers 16 residues. The CDR3 DNA follows: TGTGCCAGCAGTGAATCAGCTAGCGGGGGGACCGGGGAGCTGTTTTTT. Translating it yields CASSESASGGTGELFF.

This chain uses TRBV6-5 with TRBJ2-1; 11 bases map to TRBD2. Unmatched junction bases numbered 4, after V lost 6 bases and J lost 6 bases. Germline V gives CDR1 MNHEY, CDR2 SVGAGI. The CDR3 totals 14 residues. DNA of the CDR3: TGTGCCAGCAGCCCGGGACTAGCGGTCAATGAGCAGTTCTTC. This sequence encodes CASSPGLAVNEQFF.

This clone was seen a few times. J is TRBJ1-2 and V is TRBV7-9, with 7 bases lining up with TRBD1. The V segment lost 5 bases and the J segment 8 bases; nucleotides outside the gene matches: 11. CDR3 length: 14 residues. Germline lookup yields CDR1 SEHNR and CDR2 FQNEAQ (reference sequence). DNA for the CDR3: TGTGCCAGCAGCCCCCAGGGGGTTGGCGGGGGCTACACCTTC. This sequence encodes CASSPQGVGGGYTF.

V is TRBV9 and J is TRBJ2-2; a weak D match, TRBD1 (6 bases). There are 18 residues in the CDR3. Germline CDR1 SGDLS, CDR2 YYNGEE. The V and J ends lost 3 bases and 2 bases respectively, with 20 bases between them. The CDR3 DNA reads as TGTGCCAGCAGCGCCCCGACCCAATTACAGGGCAACACCGGGGAGCTGTTTTTT. Encoded protein: CASSAPTQLQGNTGELFF.

V and J are TRBV7-9 and TRBJ2-1; 9 bases agree with TRBD1. Trimming at V came to 5 bases and at J to 6 bases, leaving 14 bases not matched to a gene. The CDR3 consists of 17 residues. CDR1 SEHNR and CDR2 FQNEAQ come from the germline V gene (reference sequence). Written as DNA, the CDR3 is TGTGCCAGCAGCCCTATTTTCCGGGACAGGGTATCCAATGAGCAGTTCTTC. It codes for CASSPIFRDRVSNEQFF.

The chain joins TRBV6-5 to TRBJ1-3, with 7 bases lining up with TRBD1. Trimming at V came to 0 bases and at J to 8 bases, leaving 10 bases not matched to a gene. CDR1 MNHEY and CDR2 SVGAGI come from the germline V gene. The CDR3 is made up of 16 amino acids. The CDR3 region is CASSYSGQPVEDTIYF. The CDR3 DNA sequence: TGTGCCAGCAGTTACTCGGGACAGCCTGTGGAAGACACCATATATTTT.

The gene calls are TRBV24-1 and TRBJ2-1; D call uncertain. The V gene lost 6 bases and the J gene lost 8 bases, with 7 bases spanning the gap. The CDR3 loop spans 11 amino acids. CDR1 is KGHDR and CDR2 is SFDVKD in the germline V gene. CDR3 loop: CATSTFDEQFF. CDR3 sequence (DNA): TGTGCCACCAGTACTTTCGATGAGCAGTTCTTC.

CDR3 sequence reads: CASSLVWDRRSSPLHF. DNA for the CDR3: TGCGCCAGCAGCTTGGTTTGGGACAGGAGGTCTTCACCCCTCCACTTT. The rearrangement uses TRBV5-1 and TRBJ1-6; 8 bases align to TRBD1. With 0 bases clipped from V and 9 bases from J, the junction kept 8 bases outside the gene matches. The CDR3 extends over 16 amino acids. Germline lookup yields CDR1 SGHRS and CDR2 YFSETQ.

The sample holds many counts of this clone. This chain connects TRBV27 to TRBJ2-7; TRBD1 matches at 10 bases. J lost 4 bases, V lost 5 bases, and 8 bases had no gene match. Germline CDR1 MNHEY, CDR2 SMNVEV (reference sequence). This CDR3 contains 15 residues. The CDR3 nucleotides are TGTGCCAGCAGTACCCGACAGGGGGCGAGATACGAGCAGTACTTC. It is translated as CASSTRQGARYEQYF.

The chain uses TRBV30 and TRBJ1-1, with 9 nucleotides matching TRBD1. CDR3 length equals 13 residues. The junction had 2 bases not matched to a gene; V was cut back by 1 base and J by 5 bases. Germline V gene lookup returns CDR1 GTSNPN and CDR2 SVGIG (reference sequence). CDR3 sequence: CAWSEQGATEAFF. The CDR3 coding sequence is TGTGCCTGGAGTGAACAGGGGGCTACTGAAGCTTTCTTT.

The chain combines TRBV7-6 with TRBJ2-2; D ambiguous. V was pared by 0 bases and J by 2 bases, with 4 bases between. CDR1 and CDR2 (germline): SGHVS, FNYEAQ. This CDR3 comprises 14 residues. The CDR3 coding sequence is TGTGCCAGCAGCTTAGCGCGTAACACCGGGGAGCTGTTTTTT. This sequence encodes CASSLARNTGELFF.

This clone was seen only once. Relative to the germline gene, one junction end is altered; a read error may explain this. The chain employs TRBV5-1 and TRBJ2-5; 9 bases line up with TRBD2. This CDR3 has 15 amino acids. CDR1 and CDR2 (germline): SGHRS, YFSETQ. As DNA, the CDR3 is TGCACCAGCAGTGAAGCGGGGGGAATGCAAGAGACCCAGTACTTC. Its protein is CTSSEAGGMQETQYF.

The chain employs TRBV6-5 and TRBJ1-5, with 7 bases identical to TRBD1. The CDR3 has 12 amino acids. After removal of 6 bases from V and 10 bases from J, the junction contained 6 bases not matched to a gene. The germline CDR1 and CDR2 sequences are MNHEY and SVGAGI. The CDR3 region is CASRRGGDPQHF. Here the CDR3 DNA reads TGTGCCAGCAGGAGAGGGGGCGATCCCCAGCATTTT.

V gene TRBV24-1 combines with J gene TRBJ2-2; 12 bases are a match to TRBD1. Unmatched junction bases numbered 8, after V lost 4 bases and J lost 6 bases. CDR1 is KGHDR, CDR2 SFDVKD, per germline. This CDR3 has 17 amino acids. CDR3 in amino acids: CATSDPLGQGAAGELFF. In DNA, the CDR3 is TGTGCCACCAGTGACCCCTTGGGACAGGGGGCGGCCGGGGAGCTGTTTTTT.

This clone was counted between two and nine times. V gene TRBV18 combines with J gene TRBJ2-5; D perhaps matches TRBD2 (5 bases). The CDR3 runs to 14 residues. V lost 3 bases and J 5 bases, leaving 13 bases between the germline ends. Germline V gives CDR1 KGHSH, CDR2 LQKENI. CDR3 DNA: TGTGCCAGCTCACCCGGGGAGAAAAGGGAGACCCAGTACTTC. It is translated as CASSPGEKRETQYF.

This clone was counted only a few times. This chain uses TRBV3-1 (or the pseudogene TRBV3-2) with TRBJ1-5; D is perhaps TRBD1 (6 bases). V gave up 1 base and J gave up 9 bases, with 10 bases separating them. Germline CDR1 reads LGHDT; CDR2 reads YNNKEL (reference sequence). This CDR3 has 13 residues. The CDR3, as DNA: TGTGCCAGCAGCCAAGGGGACATCAGGCCCCAGCATTTT. This gives the protein CASSQGDIRPQHF.

Only one count was recorded for this clone. The chain combines TRBV12-3 or TRBV12-4 with TRBJ2-7; TRBD1 is a possible D gene (6 bases). The CDR3 spans 11 residues. V was clipped by 8 bases and J by 4 bases, with 9 bases between them. The CDR3 spells CASGTLYEQYF. The CDR3 DNA is TGTGCCAGCGGGACATTATACGAGCAGTACTTC.

This clone appeared once. The CDR3 DNA follows: TGTGCCAGCAGCCCCCTTAGTCGAGGGGGCTATGGCTACACCTTC. Protein product: CASSPLSRGGYGYTF. The genes are TRBV3-1 (or the pseudogene TRBV3-2) and TRBJ1-2, with D tentatively TRBD1 (6 bases). From germline, CDR1 is LGHDT and CDR2 YNNKEL (reference sequence). This CDR3 comprises 15 residues. V was clipped by 4 bases and J by 4 bases, with 16 bases between them.

This chain links TRBV3-1 (or the pseudogene TRBV3-2) with TRBJ2-2, with a weak D call TRBD1 (6 bases). Germline V gene lookup returns CDR1 LGHDT and CDR2 YNNKEL (reference sequence). V lost 2 bases and J 6 bases, leaving 10 bases between the germline ends. The CDR3 consists of 14 residues. The CDR3 bases are TGTGCCAGCAGCCAACGAACAGGGTCCGGGGAGCTGTTTTTT. This encodes CASSQRTGSGELFF.

The chain links TRBV2 to TRBJ1-1, with 8 nucleotides matching TRBD1. V trimming: 6 bases; J trimming: 5 bases; junction bases outside the gene matches: 11. The CDR3 spans 15 residues. Germline CDR1 SNHLY, CDR2 FYNNEI. The CDR3 coding sequence is TGTGCCAGCAGCGTGAGCGGACAGGGATGGACTGAAGCTTTCTTT. Protein sequence: CASSVSGQGWTEAFF.

The chain couples TRBV5-5 to TRBJ2-1; perhaps TRBD2 as D (5 bases). There are 14 residues in the CDR3. Germline V gene lookup returns CDR1 SGHKS and CDR2 YYEKEE (reference sequence). Between the trimmed V and J ends, which lost 5 bases and 0 bases, there was a span of 9 bases. The CDR3 sequence is CASSLGISYNEQFF. CDR3 sequence (DNA): TGTGCCAGCAGTCTCGGGATCTCCTACAATGAGCAGTTCTTC.

The V gene is TRBV19, the J gene TRBJ1-3; the D is unclear. V dropped 7 bases and J dropped 0 bases, with 13 bases sitting between them. This CDR3 has 15 amino acids. Germline V gene data show CDR1 as LNHDA and CDR2 as SQIVND (reference sequence). The CDR3 region is CASNERYSSGNTIYF. The CDR3 DNA sequence: TGTGCCAGTAACGAGAGGTACTCCTCTGGAAACACCATATATTTT. Using reference TRBV19 and TRBJ1-3 for the parts outside the CDR3, the full variable domain is DGGITQSPKYLFRKEGQNVTLSCEQNLNHDAMYWYRQDPGQGLRLIYYSQIVNDFQKGDIAEGYSVSREKKESFPLTVTSAQKNPTAFYLCASNERYSSGNTIYFGEGSWLTVV.

This chain connects TRBV30 to TRBJ1-1, with TRBD1 matching 8 bases. The germline V gene encodes CDR1 GTSNPN and CDR2 SVGIG (reference sequence). The CDR3 consists of 18 residues. Losses at the gene ends were 0 bases for V and 4 bases for J; bases not matched to a gene: 16. CDR3 in amino acids: CAWSVCGRGLDGCTEAFF. The CDR3 bases are TGTGCCTGGAGTGTATGTGGCAGGGGGCTAGACGGTTGCACTGAAGCTTTCTTT.

This chain connects TRBV5-1 to TRBJ2-3, with 12 bases that match TRBD2. The CDR3 sequence is 16 residues long. V was pared by 3 bases and J by 4 bases, with 6 bases of the junction left unmatched. The germline CDR1 and CDR2 sequences are SGHRS and YFSETQ. The CDR3 spells CASSSTSGRVADTQYF. For the CDR3, the DNA is TGCGCCAGCAGCTCGACTAGCGGGAGAGTAGCAGATACGCAGTATTTT.

This clone was detected a few times. The chain is built from TRBV20-1 and TRBJ1-2; a weak D match, TRBD1 (5 bases). The CDR3 is 11 residues long. The germline V and J ends were trimmed by 5 bases and 6 bases, with 10 bases remaining between them. CDR1 and CDR2 (germline): DFQATT, SNEGSKA (reference sequence). CDR3 in amino acids: CSAYSGDGYTF. CDR3 bases: TGCAGTGCTTACTCGGGGGATGGCTACACCTTC.

Only one count was recorded for this clone. V is TRBV30 and J is TRBJ2-1; perhaps TRBD2 as D (6 bases). Germline V gives CDR1 GTSNPN, CDR2 SVGIG (reference sequence). The V end was cut by 5 bases, the J end by 3 bases, with 14 bases between. The CDR3 contains 14 residues. The CDR3 here is CAWDGGSGYNEQFF. CDR3 in DNA: TGTGCCTGGGATGGGGGGTCGGGCTACAATGAGCAGTTCTTC.

V gene TRBV19 combines with J gene TRBJ2-1; 7 nucleotides agree with TRBD2. Germline trimming cut 4 bases from V and 10 bases from J; bases unmatched to any gene: 10. The CDR3 spans 14 residues. Germline V CDR1 and CDR2: LNHDA, SQIVND (reference sequence). The CDR3 DNA reads TGTGCCAGTAGTACATGGGGGGGAGACGGCGAGCAGTTCTTC. Translation gives CASSTWGGDGEQFF. The full variable domain, in which reference TRBV19 and TRBJ2-1 provide the parts outside the CDR3, is DGGITQSPKYLFRKEGQNVTLSCEQNLNHDAMYWYRQDPGQGLRLIYYSQIVNDFQKGDIAEGYSVSREKKESFPLTVTSAQKNPTAFYLCASSTWGGDGEQFFGPGTRLTVL.